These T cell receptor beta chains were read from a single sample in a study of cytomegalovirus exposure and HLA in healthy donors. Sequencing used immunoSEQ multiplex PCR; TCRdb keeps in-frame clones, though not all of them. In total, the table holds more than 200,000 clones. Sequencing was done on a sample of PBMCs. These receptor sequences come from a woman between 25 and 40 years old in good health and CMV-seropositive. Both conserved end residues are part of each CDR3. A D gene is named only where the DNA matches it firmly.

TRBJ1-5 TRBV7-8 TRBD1 TGTGCCGGCAGCCACCGGCAGACAGGGCGTTGGTATAGCAATCAGCCCCAGCATTTT CAGSHRQTGRWYSNQPQHF
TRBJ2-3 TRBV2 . TGTGCCAGCAGTGAACGCCAGGGCCCAGATACGCAGTATTTT CASSERQGPDTQYF
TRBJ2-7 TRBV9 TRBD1 TGTGCCAGCAGCCCGCGACAGGGAACCTACGAGCAGTACTTC CASSPRQGTYEQYF
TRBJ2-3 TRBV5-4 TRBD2 TGTGCCAGCAGCTTGAAGTCGGGGGGGGATCCGCAAGATACGCAGTATTTT CASSLKSGGDPQDTQYF
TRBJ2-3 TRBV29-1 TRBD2 TGCAGCGTTGAAACTAGCGGGAACACAGATACGCAGTATTTT CSVETSGNTDTQYF
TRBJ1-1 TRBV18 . TGTGCCAGCTCACCAATAAGTAGGGGCACTGAAGCTTTCTTT CASSPISRGTEAFF
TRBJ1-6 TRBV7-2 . TGTGCCAGTTCTCAGGCCCTCAATTCACCCCTCCACTTT CASSQALNSPLHF
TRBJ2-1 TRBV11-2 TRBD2 TGTGCCAGCAGCTTAGTACCTATAGCGGGGGTTGAGCAGTTCTTC CASSLVPIAGVEQFF
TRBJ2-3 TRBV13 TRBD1 TGTGCCAGCAGCTCACGCCGGGACAGGGGAATAGTGTATTTT CASSSRRDRGIVYF
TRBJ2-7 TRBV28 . TGTGCCAGCAGTTTATGGGTCAGCGCCTACGAGCAGTACTTC CASSLWVSAYEQYF
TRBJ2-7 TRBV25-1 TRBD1 TGTGCCAGCAGTGTACGACAGGGTTCCTACGAGCAGTACTTC CASSVRQGSYEQYF
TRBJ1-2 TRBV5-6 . TGTGCCAGCAGCTTGGCCGGGGGAGAAGGCTACACCTTC CASSLAGGEGYTF
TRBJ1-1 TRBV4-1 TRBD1 TGCGCCAGCAGCCAAAGGAATACAGGGGGCCCCACTGAAGCTTTCTTT CASSQRNTGGPTEAFF
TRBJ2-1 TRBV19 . TGTGCCAGTAACCAGCGCGGCGAGCAGTTCTTC CASNQRGEQFF
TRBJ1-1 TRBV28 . TGTGCCAGCAGTTCTCGCCCAGGTAGAAACACTGAAGCTTTCTTT CASSSRPGRNTEAFF
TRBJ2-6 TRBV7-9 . TGTGCCAGCAGCCCAAGGGGACATTACTCTGGGGCCAACGTCCTGACTTTC CASSPRGHYSGANVLTF
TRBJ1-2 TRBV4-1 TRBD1 TGCGCCAGCAGCCGGGATAGGGGACAGTCGAACTATGGCTACACCTTC CASSRDRGQSNYGYTF
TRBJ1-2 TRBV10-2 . TGCGCCAGCAGTGATTCCAGGGGCGCAGGCTACACCTTC CASSDSRGAGYTF
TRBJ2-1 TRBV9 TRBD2 TGTGCCAGCAGCGTAGCTCTGGGACTAGAATTCAATGAGCAGTTCTTC CASSVALGLEFNEQFF
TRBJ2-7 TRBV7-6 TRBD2 TGTGCCAGCAGCTTATTGCGGGGGGAAGGCGAGCAGTACTTC CASSLLRGEGEQYF
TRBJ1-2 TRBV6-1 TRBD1 TGTGCCAGCAGTAGACTCCAGGGGGACTATGGCTACACCTTC CASSRLQGDYGYTF
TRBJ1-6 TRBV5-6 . TGTGCCAGCAGCGACACTGGGACTGGTAATTCACCCCTCCACTTT CASSDTGTGNSPLHF
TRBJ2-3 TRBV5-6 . TGTGCCAGCGGGCGGGGTACAGATACGCAGTATTTT CASGRGTDTQYF
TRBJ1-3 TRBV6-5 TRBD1 TGTGCCAGCAGTTTCGACAGGGGGCCTGGAAACACCATATATTTT CASSFDRGPGNTIYF
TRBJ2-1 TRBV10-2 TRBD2 TGCGCCAGCAGTCTTCTAGCGGTGGCCTACAATGAGCAGTTCTTC CASSLLAVAYNEQFF
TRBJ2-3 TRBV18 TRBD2 TGTGCCAGCTCACCAGGGACTAGCGGCCCCACAGATACGCAGTATTTT CASSPGTSGPTDTQYF
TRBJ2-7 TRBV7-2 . TGTGCCAGCAGCCCGTCGAGCTCTTACGAGCAGTACTTC CASSPSSSYEQYF
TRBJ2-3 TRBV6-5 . TGTGCCAGCAGTTACTCAGCGGTCTCCCTGGGAGATACGCAGTATTTT CASSYSAVSLGDTQYF
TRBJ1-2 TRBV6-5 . TGTGCCAGCAGCCCACAGCCCCCCTATGGCTACACCTTC CASSPQPPYGYTF
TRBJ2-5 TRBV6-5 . TGTGCCAGCAGTTACTCCAACTTAGCACGAGAGACCCAGTACTTC CASSYSNLARETQYF
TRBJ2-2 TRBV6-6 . TGTGCCAGCAGTTACGACAGTGGTACCGGGGAGCTGTTTTTT CASSYDSGTGELFF
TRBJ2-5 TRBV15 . TGTGCCACCAGCAGCGGGTTAGAGACCCAGTACTTC CATSSGLETQYF
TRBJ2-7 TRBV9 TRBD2 TGTGCCAGCAGCGTAGGAGCGGCGGGGGGGCCCTACGAGCAGTACTTC CASSVGAAGGPYEQYF
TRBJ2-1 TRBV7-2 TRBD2 TGTGCCAGCAGACGGGGGGTAAATGAGCAGTTCTTC CASRRGVNEQFF
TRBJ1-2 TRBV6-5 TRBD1 TGTGCCAGCACCAACGCAGGGGGCAGCTATGGCTACACCTTC CASTNAGGSYGYTF
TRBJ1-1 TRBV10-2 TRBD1 TGCGCCAGCGGACAGGGTTTCACTGAAGCTTTCTTT CASGQGFTEAFF
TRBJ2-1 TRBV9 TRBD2 TGTGCCAGCAGCGTGCTTGGGACTAGCGGGACCAATGAGCAGTTCTTC CASSVLGTSGTNEQFF
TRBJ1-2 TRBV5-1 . TGCGCCAGCAGCACCGCTACCGGGACACCTAACTATGGCTACACCTTC CASSTATGTPNYGYTF
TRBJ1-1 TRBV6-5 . TGTGCCAGCAGGCCGCTCGACAGTAACACTGAAGCTTTCTTT CASRPLDSNTEAFF
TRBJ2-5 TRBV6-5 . TGTGCCAGCAGTACCGGGGAGACCCAGTACTTC CASSTGETQYF
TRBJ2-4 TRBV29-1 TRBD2 TGCAGCGTTGAGGGACTAGCACCCATGTCAAACATTCAGTACTTC CSVEGLAPMSNIQYF
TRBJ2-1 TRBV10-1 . TGCGCCAGCAGTGACGGCCGGCGGTACAATGAGCAGTTCTTC CASSDGRRYNEQFF
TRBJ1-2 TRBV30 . TGTGCCTGGAGCGGGGGGAACTATGGCTACACCTTC CAWSGGNYGYTF
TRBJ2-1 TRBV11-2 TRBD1 TGTGCCAGCAGCCGATTACCGACAGGGAGCTCCTACAATGAGCAGTTCTTC CASSRLPTGSSYNEQFF
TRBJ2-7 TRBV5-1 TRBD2 TGCGCCAGCAGCTTAACTAGCGGGCACTCCTACGAGCAGTACTTC CASSLTSGHSYEQYF
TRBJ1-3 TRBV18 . TGTGCCAGCTCACCAGGACTATACAGCTCTGGAAACACCATATATTTT CASSPGLYSSGNTIYF
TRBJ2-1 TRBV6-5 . TGTGCCAGCAGTTCGCTTTCTGGGAGCTCCTACAATGAGCAGTTCTTC CASSSLSGSSYNEQFF
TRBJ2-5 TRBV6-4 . TGTGCCAGCAGTGAAAGGGGCGGTGAGACCCAGTACTTC CASSERGGETQYF
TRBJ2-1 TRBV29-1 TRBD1 TGCAGCGTTGTCGGGACAGAGATTGAGCAGTTCTTC CSVVGTEIEQFF
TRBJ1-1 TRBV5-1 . TGCGCCAGCAGCTCTAGGGACACAAGCACTGAAGCTTTCTTT CASSSRDTSTEAFF
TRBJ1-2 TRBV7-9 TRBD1 TGTGCCAGCAGCTTCGGGACAGCCTCGGGGGGCTACACCTTC CASSFGTASGGYTF
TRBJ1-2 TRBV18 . TGTGCCAGCTCACCAGAGTTTATTAGCAGGGCTAACTATGGCTACACCTTC CASSPEFISRANYGYTF
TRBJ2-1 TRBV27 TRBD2 TGTGCCAGCAGTCCTCGAGCGGGAAAGGGATGGGATGAGCAGTTCTTC CASSPRAGKGWDEQFF
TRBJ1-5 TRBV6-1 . TGTGCCAGCAGTGATCATAGTATCAATCAGCCCCAGCATTTT CASSDHSINQPQHF